The entry below gives a single T cell receptor beta chain sequence along with its context. Its antigen is still unknown. Quantitative 5'-RACE with molecular barcodes generated TCR beta libraries. TCRdb reprocessed the 5' RACE reads with MiXCR, giving one entry per CDR3 protein. This sample has roughly 470,000 distinct CDR3 sequences; roughly a quarter occur once, and the top ten carry roughly 1%. The data derive from a study of CD8 T cells in ankylosing spondylitis. Findings and limits, study-wide: The study identified a TCR beta motif of several highly homologous variants that appeared characteristic of ankylosing spondylitis blood.

From germline, CDR1 is LNHNV and CDR2 YYDKDF (reference sequence). The junction had 7 bases not matched to a gene; V was cut back by 7 bases and J by 1 base. This CDR3 contains 16 residues. The sequenced material came from blood, either unsorted or a sorted T cell fraction (not recorded which). The receptor was isolated from a male donor with ankylosing spondylitis. This chain uses TRBV15 with TRBJ2-2, with TRBD1 identical over 9 bases. The CDR3 DNA follows: TGTGCCACCAAACCTCCGGGACAGGGGAACACCGGGGAGCTGTTTTTT. Protein product: CATKPPGQGNTGELFF.